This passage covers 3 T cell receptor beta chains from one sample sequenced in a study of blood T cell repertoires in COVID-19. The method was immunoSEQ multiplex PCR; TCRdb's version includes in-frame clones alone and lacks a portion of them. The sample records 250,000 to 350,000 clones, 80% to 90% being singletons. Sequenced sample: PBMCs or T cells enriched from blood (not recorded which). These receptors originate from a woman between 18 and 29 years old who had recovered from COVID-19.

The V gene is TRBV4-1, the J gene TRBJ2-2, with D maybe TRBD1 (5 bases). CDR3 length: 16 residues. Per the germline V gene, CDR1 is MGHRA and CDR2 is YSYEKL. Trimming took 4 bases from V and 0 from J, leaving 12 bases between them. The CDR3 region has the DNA TGCGCCAGCAGCCGGACAAATGACGCGAACACCGGGGAGCTGTTTTTT. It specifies CASSRTNDANTGELFF.

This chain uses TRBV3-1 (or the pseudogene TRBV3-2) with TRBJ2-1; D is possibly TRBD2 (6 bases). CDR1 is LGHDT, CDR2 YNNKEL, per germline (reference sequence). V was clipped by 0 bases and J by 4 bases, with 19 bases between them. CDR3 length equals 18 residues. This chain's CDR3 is CASSQDGSGGATYNEQFF. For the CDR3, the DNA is TGTGCCAGCAGCCAAGATGGGTCCGGAGGGGCCACTTACAATGAGCAGTTCTTC.

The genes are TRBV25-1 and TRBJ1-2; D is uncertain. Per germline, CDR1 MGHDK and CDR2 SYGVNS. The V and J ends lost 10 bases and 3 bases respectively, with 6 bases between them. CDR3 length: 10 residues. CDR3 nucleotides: TGTGCCACCTCCTACTATGGCTACACCTTC. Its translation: CATSYYGYTF.